Following are 21 T cell receptor beta chains from one sample sequenced in a study of blood T cell repertoires in COVID-19. The protocol was immunoSEQ multiplex PCR, while the TCRdb copy is restricted to in-frame clones and leaves out a portion. The data show about 70,000 clones, 80% to 90% seen once. The material sequenced was peripheral blood. The receptors stem from a woman aged 60 to 75 with acute or convalescent COVID-19.

The chain employs TRBV30 and TRBJ1-5; TRBD1 matches 9 bases. This CDR3 region has 15 residues. Germline V gives CDR1 GTSNPN, CDR2 SVGIG (reference sequence). The V gene end was trimmed by 2 bases and the J gene end by 3 bases; junction bases not matched to a gene: 5. CDR3 nucleotides: TGTGCCTGGAGTCGAACAGGGGGCAACAATCAGCCCCAGCATTTT. Protein sequence: CAWSRTGGNNQPQHF.

This chain links TRBV4-2 with TRBJ2-3; 11 nucleotides line up with TRBD2. The CDR3 has 16 residues. With V trimmed by 1 base and J by 2 bases, 2 bases remained unmatched. Germline V CDR1 and CDR2: LGHNA, YNFKEQ. CDR3 in amino acids: CASSQVAGGHTDTQYF. The CDR3 DNA follows: TGTGCCAGCAGCCAAGTAGCGGGGGGGCACACAGATACGCAGTATTTT.

This clone has just one count. The rearrangement uses TRBV11-2 and TRBJ2-2, with a tentative D call TRBD1 (7 bases). The CDR3 runs 16 residues. Per the germline V gene, CDR1 is SGHAT and CDR2 is FQNNGV. Trimming removed 5 bases at V and 1 base at J, with 14 bases between. CDR3 bases: TGTGCCAGCAGCCGCGGGACAGTAAAGAACACCGGGGAGCTGTTTTTT. Translated, it gives CASSRGTVKNTGELFF.

This clone was seen a few times. V and J are TRBV14 and TRBJ2-1, with 14 positions matching TRBD2. Germline lookup yields CDR1 SGHDN and CDR2 FVKESK. V was clipped by 5 bases and J by 9 bases; unmatched bases: 12. The CDR3 loop spans 17 amino acids. This CDR3 reads CASSDPRGTSGRGEQFF. DNA for the CDR3: TGTGCCAGCAGCGACCCCAGAGGGACTAGCGGGAGAGGTGAGCAGTTCTTC.

The chain is built from TRBV5-5 and TRBJ1-5; TRBD1 matches at 10 bases. The CDR3 spans 15 residues. Trimming took 5 bases from V and 2 from J; bases not matched to a gene: 4. Looked up from germline, CDR1 is SGHKS and CDR2 is YYEKEE (reference sequence). The CDR3 reads CASRTGTGGNQPQHF. CDR3 DNA sequence: TGTGCCAGCAGAACCGGGACAGGGGGCAATCAGCCCCAGCATTTT.

V is TRBV19 and J is TRBJ2-3; 8 positions agree with TRBD2. CDR1 and CDR2 from the germline V gene are LNHDA and SQIVND (reference sequence). The junction had 3 bases not matched to a gene; V was cut back by 1 base and J by 0 bases. The CDR3 length is 16 residues. The CDR3 DNA follows: TGTGCCAGTAGTATAGGAATAGCGGGGAGCACAGATACGCAGTATTTT. Its translation: CASSIGIAGSTDTQYF.

The chain couples TRBV4-2 to TRBJ1-1, with D tentatively TRBD1 (6 bases). Germline V CDR1 and CDR2: LGHNA, YNFKEQ. CDR3 length: 14 residues. The V end lost 0 bases, the J end lost 7 bases, and 12 bases lay between the germline ends. CDR3 DNA: TGTGCCAGCAGCCAAGATTTGGGGACAATTGAAGCTTTCTTT. Protein: CASSQDLGTIEAFF.

The chain combines TRBV5-1 with TRBJ2-3, with TRBD1 identical over 7 bases. V shed 4 bases and J 2 bases; nucleotides not matched to a gene: 4. The CDR3 is 14 residues long. Germline V gives CDR1 SGHRS, CDR2 YFSETQ. The CDR3 sequence: CASSQGQPTDTQYF. The CDR3 nucleotides are TGCGCCAGCAGCCAGGGACAGCCCACAGATACGCAGTATTTT.

This rearrangement joins TRBV9 to TRBJ2-2; 12 positions match TRBD2. Germline loops: CDR1 SGDLS, CDR2 YYNGEE. The CDR3 is 16 residues long. The V segment lost 3 bases and the J segment 2 bases; nucleotides outside the gene matches: 2. The CDR3 loop reads CASSGLAGANTGELFF. CDR3 in DNA: TGTGCCAGCAGCGGACTAGCGGGGGCCAACACCGGGGAGCTGTTTTTT.

The chain joins TRBV11-2 to TRBJ2-4; a weak D match, TRBD1 (6 bases). Trimming left V 4 bases short and J 4 bases short, with 8 bases between. The CDR3 has 13 residues. The germline CDR1 and CDR2 sequences are SGHAT and FQNNGV. DNA for the CDR3: TGTGCCAGCAGCTCGGACAGAAAAAACATTCAGTACTTC. Its protein product is CASSSDRKNIQYF. Full variable domain (outside the CDR3, taken from reference TRBV11-2 and TRBJ2-4): EAGVAQSPRYKIIEKRQSVAFWCNPISGHATLYWYQQILGQGPKLLIQFQNNGVVDDSQLPKDRFSAERLKGVDSTLKIQPAKLEDSAVYLCASSSDRKNIQYFGAGTRLSVL.

This clone was counted between two and nine times. The chain uses TRBV5-1 and TRBJ2-7, with D tentatively TRBD1 (6 bases). Germline lookup yields CDR1 SGHRS and CDR2 YFSETQ. V dropped 4 bases and J dropped 6 bases, with 20 bases sitting between them. The CDR3 totals 15 residues. The CDR3, as DNA: TGCGCCAGCAGCCAGGCGGTGGACAGCACGTCCGAGCAGTACTTC. Translation gives CASSQAVDSTSEQYF.

This chain joins TRBV2 and TRBJ1-3; D call uncertain. V shed 2 bases and J shed 0 bases, with 8 bases lying between them. This CDR3 comprises 15 residues. Germline V gene sequence: CDR1 SNHLY, CDR2 FYNNEI. This chain's CDR3 is CASSEHGLSGNTIYF. The CDR3 DNA sequence: TGTGCCAGCAGTGAACATGGCCTCTCTGGAAACACCATATATTTT.

This clone came up once. CDR3 sequence: CAWSVSGRGQETQYF. The CDR3 nucleotides are TGTGCCTGGAGTGTAAGCGGGAGGGGCCAAGAGACCCAGTACTTC. The chain carries TRBV30 and TRBJ2-5; 10 bases map to TRBD2. The J segment lost 1 base and the V segment lost 0 bases, leaving 2 bases of the junction unmatched. This CDR3 has 15 residues. Germline V CDR1 and CDR2: GTSNPN, SVGIG (reference sequence).

V and J are TRBV6-1 and TRBJ1-3, with D perhaps TRBD1 (6 bases). Germline V gene data show CDR1 as MNHNS and CDR2 as SASEGT. This CDR3 region has 14 residues. Trimming took off 2 bases at V and 11 bases at J, with 16 bases between the two ends. CDR3 amino acids: CASSEIQGYSPIYF. CDR3 in DNA: TGTGCCAGCAGTGAAATTCAGGGGTATAGTCCCATATATTTT.

The gene calls are TRBV5-4 and TRBJ2-2; 8 bases match TRBD1. The CDR3 totals 15 residues. Unmatched junction bases numbered 6, after V lost 3 bases and J lost 5 bases. Germline loops: CDR1 SGHNT, CDR2 YYREEE (reference sequence). DNA for the CDR3: TGTGCCAGCAGCTCCGGGACAGGAGGGACCGGGGAGCTGTTTTTT. Protein sequence: CASSSGTGGTGELFF.

The CDR3 region is CASSELFPRRDPNIQYF. The CDR3 DNA reads TGTGCCAGCAGTGAATTGTTTCCCCGGAGGGACCCAAACATTCAGTACTTC. The chain joins TRBV25-1 to TRBJ2-4; D perhaps matches TRBD2 (6 bases). From germline, CDR1 is MGHDK and CDR2 SYGVNS. V lost 1 base and J 6 bases, leaving 19 bases between the germline ends. The CDR3 is 17 residues long. Full variable domain (rest looked up from reference TRBV25-1 and TRBJ2-4): EADIYQTPRYLVIGTGKKITLECSQTMGHDKMYWYQQDPGMELHLIHYSYGVNSTEKGDLSSESTVSRIRTEHFPLTLESARPSHTSQYLCASSELFPRRDPNIQYFGAGTRLSVL.

The J gene is TRBJ2-2, the V gene TRBV9, with 8 bases identical to TRBD1. Germline V lookup: CDR1 SGDLS, CDR2 YYNGEE. The CDR3 length is 16 residues. V shed 0 bases, J shed 4 bases, and the junction held 5 bases outside the gene matches. CDR3 in amino acids: CASSVDRDRPTGELFF. The CDR3 DNA reads as TGTGCCAGCAGCGTAGACCGGGACAGGCCCACCGGGGAGCTGTTTTTT.

This clone was recorded a few times. For the CDR3, the DNA is TGCGCCAGCAGCTTGGATCGGGGGAACGAGCAGTACTTC. Its translation: CASSLDRGNEQYF. J is TRBJ2-7 and V is TRBV5-1, with TRBD2 as a possible D gene (6 bases). The V end was cut by 0 bases, the J end by 5 bases, with 9 bases between. Germline V gene data show CDR1 as SGHRS and CDR2 as YFSETQ. The CDR3 loop spans 13 amino acids.

The chain is built from TRBV7-9 and TRBJ1-4, with 8 bases that match TRBD1. The V and J ends lost 1 base and 10 bases, in that order; junction bases with no gene match: 8. From germline, CDR1 is SEHNR and CDR2 FQNEAQ (reference sequence). This CDR3 contains 15 residues. CDR3 in amino acids: CASSLDSGGVGKLFF. For the CDR3, the DNA is TGTGCCAGCAGCTTAGATTCAGGGGGCGTTGGAAAACTGTTTTTT.

The chain has TRBV6-6 and TRBJ1-1; D call uncertain. Trimming shortened V by 10 bases and J by 0 bases, and 12 bases separated the two germline ends. Germline V gene sequence: CDR1 MNHNY, CDR2 SVGAGI (reference sequence). The CDR3 is 13 residues long. The DNA of the CDR3 is TGTGCCACCTTAGCCACCCTGAACACTGAAGCTTTCTTT. Translated: CATLATLNTEAFF.

The sample holds one count of this clone. The chain uses TRBV30 and TRBJ2-7, with D maybe TRBD1 (5 bases). Per the germline V gene, CDR1 is GTSNPN and CDR2 is SVGIG (reference sequence). CDR3 length equals 15 residues. Trimming removed 0 bases from V and 1 base from J, with 13 bases in between. This CDR3 reads CAWSVPGLRSYEQYF. For the CDR3, the DNA is TGTGCCTGGAGTGTGCCAGGGCTTCGGTCCTACGAGCAGTACTTC.